Listed below are T cell receptor beta chains from one sample, sequenced in a study of OX40 agonist ivuxolimab in advanced cancers. This table comes from immunoSEQ multiplex PCR, and its TCRdb copy is limited to in-frame clones, with some not included. Here the sample spans approximately 77,000 clones, approximately 90% being singletons. Source: CD4+ or CD8+ T cells sorted from blood, taken in a trial of the OX40 agonist ivuxolimab. The receptors here all came from an adult with an advanced solid tumor such as melanoma, head and neck, liver or kidney cancer. The CDR3 runs from the conserved cysteine through the conserved F or W. Fields, in order: V gene, clone size, J gene, D gene, CDR3 protein, CDR3 DNA. A D gene is named only where the DNA matches it firmly. Expanded clones get a size class; other rows say once, few or many, or leave the size out.

>TRBV6-1|once|TRBJ2-7|.
CASSGTSSSYEQYF
TGTGCCAGCAGTGGTACTAGCAGTAGCTACGAGCAGTACTTC
>TRBV5-6|.|TRBJ1-2|.
CASSLGTANNYGYTF
TGTGCCAGCAGCTTGGGGACAGCTAACAACTATGGCTACACCTTC
>TRBV5-8|.|TRBJ2-5|.
CASSLGGSETQYF
TGTGCCAGCAGCTTGGGGGGCTCGGAGACCCAGTACTTC
>TRBV6-5|.|TRBJ1-4|.
CASRTRRATNEKLFF
TGTGCCAGCAGAACAAGACGTGCAACTAATGAAAAACTGTTTTTT
>TRBV6-6|.|TRBJ1-1|.
CASSYSDTEAFF
TGTGCCAGCAGTTACTCGGACACTGAAGCTTTCTTT
>TRBV2|.|TRBJ1-5|.
CASSGYSNQPQHF
TGTGCCAGCAGTGGCTATAGCAATCAGCCCCAGCATTTT
>TRBV30|.|TRBJ2-5|.
CAWSSTTLYQETQYF
TGTGCCTGGAGTAGTACGACACTGTACCAAGAGACCCAGTACTTC
>TRBV6-5|.|TRBJ2-2|TRBD2
CASRPSGSTGELFF
TGTGCCAGCAGGCCAAGCGGGAGCACCGGGGAGCTGTTTTTT
>TRBV29-1|.|TRBJ1-2|.
CSVSLGAGNRNYGYTF
TGCAGCGTTTCCCTTGGGGCTGGGAATCGTAACTATGGCTACACCTTC
>TRBV21-1|.|TRBJ2-7|.
CASSLKGWSSEQYF
TGTGCCAGCAGCCTGAAGGGGTGGTCATCCGAGCAGTACTTC
>TRBV2|.|TRBJ1-2|.
CASSEGGGYGYTF
TGTGCCAGCAGTGAGGGAGGGGGCTATGGCTACACCTTC
>TRBV6-5|.|TRBJ2-1|TRBD1
CASSGNRDRVHEQFF
TGTGCCAGCAGTGGGAACCGGGACAGGGTCCATGAGCAGTTCTTC
>TRBV18|.|TRBJ2-3|TRBD2
CASSVVAGEVADTQYF
TGTGCCAGCTCAGTAGTAGCGGGAGAGGTGGCAGATACGCAGTATTTT
>TRBV11-3|.|TRBJ2-5|.
CASSLLRGRGETQYF
TGTGCCAGCAGCTTATTACGGGGCCGTGGAGAGACCCAGTACTTC
>TRBV5-4|.|TRBJ2-1|TRBD2
CASSSGLAGGSYNEQFF
TGTGCCAGCAGCTCAGGACTAGCGGGAGGATCCTACAATGAGCAGTTCTTC
>TRBV9|.|TRBJ2-1|.
CASGVGGGYNEQFF
TGTGCCAGCGGGGTAGGGGGAGGGTACAATGAGCAGTTCTTC
>TRBV29-1|.|TRBJ1-4|.
CSVETGWDEKLFF
TGCAGCGTTGAAACAGGGTGGGATGAAAAACTGTTTTTT
>TRBV21-1|.|TRBJ2-3|.
CASSKGLAGDTDTQYF
TGTGCCAGCAGCAAGGGGCTAGCGGGGGACACAGATACGCAGTATTTT
>TRBV13|once|TRBJ2-7|.
CASSLGAEQYF
TGTGCCAGCAGCTTAGGGGCCGAGCAGTACTTC
>TRBV7-2|.|TRBJ2-7|.
CASSPSGASYEQYF
TGTGCCAGCAGCCCCTCCGGGGCATCCTACGAGCAGTACTTC
>TRBV6-5|.|TRBJ1-2|.
CASRPAGDRNYGYTF
TGTGCCAGCAGGCCTGCAGGGGATCGGAACTATGGCTACACCTTC
>TRBV5-1|.|TRBJ2-2|.
CASSLGRTGELFF
TGCGCCAGCAGCTTGGGGCGGACCGGGGAGCTGTTTTTT
>TRBV5-1|many|TRBJ2-7|TRBD2
CASSFSGLAGDEQYF
TGCGCCAGCAGCTTCTCGGGACTAGCGGGAGACGAGCAGTACTTC
>TRBV10-2|.|TRBJ1-1|.
CASNYEGMNTEAFF
TGCGCCAGCAATTATGAGGGGATGAACACTGAAGCTTTCTTT
>TRBV19|.|TRBJ1-1|.
CATSPRANTEAFF
TGTGCCACCTCCCCGAGGGCGAACACTGAAGCTTTCTTT
>TRBV6-1|.|TRBJ2-7|TRBD2
CASSEGPGGTYEQYF
TGTGCCAGCAGTGAAGGCCCGGGGGGGACCTACGAGCAGTACTTC
>TRBV9|.|TRBJ1-1|.
CASSARVNTEAFF
TGTGCCAGCAGCGCCAGGGTGAACACTGAAGCTTTCTTT
>TRBV2|.|TRBJ2-1|.
CASSVGYDNEQFF
TGTGCCAGCAGTGTTGGTTACGACAATGAGCAGTTCTTC
>TRBV5-1|.|TRBJ1-1|.
CASSTGTLNTEAFF
TGCGCCAGCAGCACAGGGACACTCAACACTGAAGCTTTCTTT
>TRBV19|.|TRBJ1-2|.
CASSPRTRNYGYTF
TGTGCCAGTAGTCCTAGAACCAGGAACTATGGCTACACCTTC
>TRBV5-4|.|TRBJ2-5|.
CASSQRLQETQYF
TGTGCCAGCAGCCAGAGGCTACAAGAGACCCAGTACTTC
>TRBV6-5|.|TRBJ2-1|.
CASSRLVGYNEQFF
TGTGCCAGCAGCAGACTAGTAGGGTACAATGAGCAGTTCTTC
>TRBV28|once|TRBJ1-1|.
CAIRTSLNTEAFF
TGTGCCATCAGGACCAGTCTGAACACTGAAGCTTTCTTT
>TRBV11-2|.|TRBJ2-7|TRBD1
CATKAGTGTLYEQYF
TGTGCCACTAAAGCCGGGACAGGGACTCTCTACGAGCAGTACTTC
>TRBV18|.|TRBJ1-2|TRBD1
CASSPGQGSGYTF
TGTGCCAGCTCGCCGGGACAGGGTTCTGGCTACACCTTC
>TRBV6-6|.|TRBJ2-5|TRBD1
CASSRQGSETQYF
TGTGCCAGCAGTCGACAGGGCTCGGAGACCCAGTACTTC
>TRBV6-5|few|TRBJ2-1|.
CASSYSRGREQFF
TGTGCCAGCAGTTACTCGAGAGGCCGGGAGCAGTTCTTC
>TRBV6-5|.|TRBJ2-1|.
CASSYYRAIDEQFF
TGTGCCAGCAGTTACTACAGGGCGATAGATGAGCAGTTCTTC
>TRBV5-4|.|TRBJ2-7|.
CASSLGLVSGYEQYF
TGTGCCAGCAGCTTGGGGCTAGTTTCTGGCTACGAGCAGTACTTC
>TRBV19|.|TRBJ2-7|.
CASNLVAREQYF
TGTGCCAGTAATCTGGTGGCCCGCGAGCAGTACTTC
>TRBV19|.|TRBJ1-2|TRBD1
CASGNRGLGGYTF
TGTGCCAGTGGAAACAGGGGGCTGGGGGGCTACACCTTC
>TRBV2|.|TRBJ2-2|.
CASSELGVRTGELFF
TGTGCCAGCAGTGAATTAGGGGTGAGGACCGGGGAGCTGTTTTTT
>TRBV19|few|TRBJ2-2|.
CASSTQQGPGELFF
TGTGCCAGTAGTACGCAACAGGGTCCCGGGGAGCTGTTTTTT
>TRBV5-1|.|TRBJ1-5|TRBD1
CASSLAGQGDQPQHF
TGCGCCAGCAGCTTGGCCGGGCAGGGGGATCAGCCCCAGCATTTT
>TRBV7-3|.|TRBJ2-3|.
CASRPSTGTDTQYF
TGTGCCAGCAGGCCTTCCACTGGCACAGATACGCAGTATTTT
>TRBV5-4|once|TRBJ2-7|TRBD2
CASSQGLASYEQYF
TGTGCCAGCAGCCAAGGACTAGCGTCCTACGAGCAGTACTTC
>TRBV29-1|.|TRBJ2-5|TRBD1
CSVGAGTGAETQYF
TGCAGCGTTGGAGCCGGGACAGGGGCCGAGACCCAGTACTTC
>TRBV28|.|TRBJ2-5|.
CASSSPGRETQYF
TGTGCCAGCAGTTCCCCTGGAAGGGAGACCCAGTACTTC